The 9 T cell receptor beta chains below come from one sample, sequenced in a study of blood T cells in healthy people across ages. PCR was performed a second time for roughly 7 to 11 cycles using a sample-barcoded 5' primer and a J-beta primer mix. MiXCR, applied by TCRdb to the 5' RACE reads, yields one record per CDR3 protein. The table has hundreds of thousands of distinct CDR3 sequences, more than 45% seen once. The sequenced sample was blood. These receptors all stem from a man younger than 45 in good health.

CDR3 in DNA: TGTGCCAGCAGCCAGCTCGGGAGTGGTTACGAGCAGTACTTC. Encoded protein: CASSQLGSGYEQYF. J is TRBJ2-7 and V is TRBV14; perhaps TRBD2 as D (6 bases). Germline-derived CDR1 and CDR2 are SGHDN and FVKESK. The CDR3 spans 14 residues. Deletions cut 3 bases from V and 4 bases from J, with 13 bases between.

The chain links TRBV28 to TRBJ2-3; 7 bases are shared with TRBD2. CDR1 is MDHEN and CDR2 is SYDVKM in the germline V gene. This CDR3 is 16 amino acids long. V shed 7 bases, J shed 2 bases, and the junction held 12 bases outside the gene matches. CDR3 nucleotide sequence: TGTGCCAGCACCCACCATCCGGGACTATCCACAGATACGCAGTATTTT. Translation: CASTHHPGLSTDTQYF.

The chain combines TRBV2 with TRBJ2-7, with TRBD1 matching 8 bases. The J call may be faulty, since TRBJ2-5 better matches the DNA end. The CDR3 spans 17 residues. Germline V gene lookup returns CDR1 SNHLY and CDR2 FYNNEI. The CDR3 loop is CASSQGQGALGQETQYF. The CDR3 region has the DNA TGTGCCAGCAGCCAAGGGCAGGGGGCGCTGGGGCAAGAGACCCAGTACTTC.

The count of this clonotype is one. The V gene is TRBV5-8, the J gene TRBJ1-2; D not certain. CDR3 length equals 14 residues. Germline-derived CDR1 and CDR2 are SGHTS and YDEGEE. V shed 10 bases and J shed 2 bases, with 18 bases lying between them. In DNA form, the CDR3 reads TGTGCCGACCCGGGCGGAGTGAGCAACTATGGCTACACCTTC. This codes for CADPGGVSNYGYTF.

This clonotype has a single count. The chain employs TRBV28 and TRBJ2-5; D is possibly TRBD1 (5 bases). The CDR3 is 19 residues long. Germline values: CDR1 MDHEN, CDR2 SYDVKM. Trimming cost V 6 bases and J 7 bases, with 33 bases left between them. For the CDR3, the DNA is TGTGCCAGCAGCGCCTGGGGCAGCTTTAGAAGTCGGACGCAGGGGACCCAGTACTTC. Translating gives CASSAWGSFRSRTQGTQYF.

The gene calls are TRBV20-1 and TRBJ2-7; D is uncertain. The J call may be incorrect, as the DNA end agrees better with TRBJ2-5. Germline values: CDR1 DFQATT, CDR2 SNEGSKA (reference sequence). The CDR3 is 15 residues long. Written as DNA, the CDR3 is TGCAGTGCTAGAAACGTGAACCACCAAGAGCGGACCCAGTACTTC. Protein product: CSARNVNHQERTQYF.

This clonotype was detected once. Compared with germline, one end of the junction differs, possibly owing to a read error. The V gene is TRBV6-2 or TRBV6-3, the J gene TRBJ2-7; D gene uncertain. Germline values: CDR1 MNHEY, CDR2 SVGEGT. The CDR3 consists of 14 residues. As DNA, the CDR3 is TGTGCCAGCAGTGACTCGATGGGTAACTACGAGCAGTACTTC. Protein product: CASSDSMGNYEQYF.

The genes are TRBV20-1 and TRBJ2-3; D perhaps matches TRBD2 (5 bases). Between the trimmed V and J ends, which lost 6 bases and 2 bases, there was a span of 18 bases. Germline V gives CDR1 DFQATT, CDR2 SNEGSKA (reference sequence). The CDR3 has 15 amino acids. The CDR3 DNA is TGCAGTGCAAAGAGAGGGTCCCATGCCACAGATACGCAGTATTTT. Its translation is CSAKRGSHATDTQYF.

This clonotype was seen ten or more times. The genes are TRBV12-3 or TRBV12-4 and TRBJ2-1; 9 bases fit TRBD2. V shed 6 bases and J 3 bases; nucleotides not matched to a gene: 6. This CDR3 is 15 amino acids long. CDR3 sequence (DNA): TGTGCCAGCAGCCGGAGCGGGGGGCGCTACAATGAGCAGTTCTTC. As protein: CASSRSGGRYNEQFF.